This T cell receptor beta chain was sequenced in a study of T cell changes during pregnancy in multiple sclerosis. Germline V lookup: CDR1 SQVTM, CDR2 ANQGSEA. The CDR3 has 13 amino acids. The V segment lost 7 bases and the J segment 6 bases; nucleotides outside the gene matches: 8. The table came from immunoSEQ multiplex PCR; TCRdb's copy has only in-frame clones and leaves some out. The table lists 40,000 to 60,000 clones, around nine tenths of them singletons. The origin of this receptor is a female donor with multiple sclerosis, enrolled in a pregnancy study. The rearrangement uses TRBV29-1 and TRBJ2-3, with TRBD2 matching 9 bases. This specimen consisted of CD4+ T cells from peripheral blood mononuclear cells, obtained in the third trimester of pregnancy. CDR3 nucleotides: TGCAGCGCCTATAGCGGGGGTTTGGATACGCAGTATTTT. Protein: CSAYSGGLDTQYF.